This note documents a single TCR beta chain sequence. Its antigen is not known. The germline V gene has CDR1 SGHRS and CDR2 YFSETQ. The V end was cut by 2 bases, the J end by 0 bases, with 5 bases between. CDR3 length: 14 residues. The data are from a study of cytomegalovirus exposure and HLA in healthy donors. General study findings and limits: As a later analysis showed, several of the most significant clusters appeared to be linked to common viral pathogens.

The PCR ran on 60 Vbeta and 13 Jbeta primers. Using immunoSEQ multiplex PCR, the repertoire was profiled, and TCRdb retains in-frame clones only, with some absent. The sample holds about 150,000 clones, 70% to 90% seen once. This chain joins TRBV5-1 and TRBJ1-4; D is undetermined. This TCR was recovered from a woman between 18 and 29 years old in good health and CMV-seronegative. The sample was PBMCs. In nucleotides, the CDR3 is TGCGCCAGCAGCTTCACGGCAACTAATGAAAAACTGTTTTTT. Its protein is CASSFTATNEKLFF.